A single sample is the source of the 17 T cell receptor beta chains below, sequenced in a study of T-cell memory formation after mild COVID-19. MiXCR was run by TCRdb on the 5' RACE reads, yielding one entry per CDR3 protein. The sample lists over 450,000 distinct CDR3 sequences, roughly 22% occurring once. The sequenced sample consisted of PBMCs or a T cell subset sorted from them (not recorded which). The source of these receptors is an adult woman who had mild COVID-19 (a few samples of this study predate the infection). Cell type and time point are not known.

The chain uses TRBV6-2 or TRBV6-3 and TRBJ1-1; D is unclear. Germline V CDR1 and CDR2: MNHEY, SVGEGT. V was clipped by 0 bases and J by 0 bases, with 8 bases between them. The CDR3 contains 15 residues. CDR3 nucleotide sequence: TGTGCCAGCAGTTACTCATTGGCTATGAACACTGAAGCTTTCTTT. Protein: CASSYSLAMNTEAFF.

This clonotype occurred a few times. V and J are TRBV7-9 and TRBJ2-2, with 12 bases fitting TRBD1. The germline CDR1 and CDR2 sequences are SEHNR and FQNEAQ (reference sequence). The CDR3 contains 19 residues. The V gene end was trimmed by 5 bases and the J gene end by 3 bases; junction bases not matched to a gene: 13. CDR3 DNA sequence: TGTGCCAGCAGCCCCGACTCCTCCGGGACAGGGGGCTACACCGGGGAGCTGTTTTTT. Translation: CASSPDSSGTGGYTGELFF.

There are a few counts of this clonotype. V is TRBV3-1 and J is TRBJ1-2; no clear D gene. The CDR3 totals 14 residues. Germline V gene sequence: CDR1 LGHDT, CDR2 YNNKEL (reference sequence). The V end lost 6 bases, the J end lost 2 bases, and 13 bases lay between the germline ends. CDR3: CASSSSAQNYGYTF. CDR3 nucleotide sequence: TGTGCCAGCAGTTCGTCGGCACAAAACTATGGCTACACCTTC.

This chain joins TRBV12-3 or TRBV12-4 and TRBJ1-2, with 7 bases fitting TRBD1. The trim removed 4 bases at V and 8 bases at J, leaving 13 bases unmatched. The CDR3 is 15 residues long. CDR3 residues: CASSSGDRASHGYTF. The CDR3 DNA is TGTGCCAGCAGTTCGGGAGACAGGGCCTCTCACGGCTACACCTTC.

This chain connects TRBV5-4 to TRBJ1-1; 7 bases fit TRBD1. V was pared by 4 bases and J by 4 bases, with 13 bases of the junction left unmatched. The germline V gene encodes CDR1 SGHNT and CDR2 YYREEE (reference sequence). The CDR3 totals 16 residues. The CDR3 nucleotides read TGTGCCAGCAGCGCTGGACAGGCCAGTTGGGTCACTGAAGCTTTCTTT. Amino acids: CASSAGQASWVTEAFF.

This clonotype was seen more than once but under ten times. V is TRBV7-8 and J is TRBJ1-5; TRBD1 agrees at 7 bases. V lost 1 base to trimming and J lost 2 bases; unmatched junction nucleotides: 11. The CDR3 loop spans 18 amino acids. Germline V lookup: CDR1 SGHVS, CDR2 FQNEAQ. CDR3 region: CASSLGGRGGFGNQPQHF. Written as DNA, the CDR3 is TGTGCCAGCAGCTTAGGTGGTAGAGGGGGCTTCGGCAATCAGCCCCAGCATTTT.

This clonotype has ten or more counts. V is TRBV27 and J is TRBJ1-1; D ambiguous. Germline V gene lookup returns CDR1 MNHEY and CDR2 SMNVEV (reference sequence). Trimming removed 4 bases at V and 11 bases at J, with 20 bases between. This CDR3 spans 14 amino acids. This CDR3 reads CASSSNRLNEAAFF. The CDR3 DNA reads as TGTGCCAGCAGTTCTAACCGTTTGAACGAGGCCGCTTTCTTT.

CDR3 nucleotide sequence: TGTGCCAGCAGTTCATTAGCGGGGGGGCCGCCCGGGGAGCTGTTTTTT. This codes for CASSSLAGGPPGELFF. V gene TRBV12-3 or TRBV12-4 combines with J gene TRBJ2-2; 11 nucleotides agree with TRBD2. V was clipped by 4 bases and J by 6 bases; unmatched bases: 7. The CDR3 has 16 residues.

This sequence joins TRBV6-6 and TRBJ1-2, with D unclear. Trimming left V 0 bases short and J 2 bases short, with 7 bases between. Germline lookup yields CDR1 MNHNY and CDR2 SVGAGI (reference sequence). The CDR3 is made up of 14 amino acids. The CDR3 DNA is TGTGCCAGCAGTTACTCGCGGCAGAACTATGGCTACACCTTC. Residues: CASSYSRQNYGYTF.

This clonotype was counted only a few times. The V call is TRBV7-6, the J call TRBJ2-3; a possible D gene is TRBD1 (5 bases). The CDR3 length is 16 residues. CDR1 is SGHVS, CDR2 FNYEAQ, per germline. The V end lost 5 bases, the J end lost 1 base, and 16 bases lay between the germline ends. Here the CDR3 reads CASSPQGQTRTDTQYF. DNA for the CDR3: TGTGCCAGCAGCCCTCAGGGCCAAACCCGCACAGATACGCAGTATTTT.

The sample holds a few counts of this clonotype. The gene calls are TRBV24-1 and TRBJ1-1; D unclear. CDR1 KGHDR and CDR2 SFDVKD come from the germline V gene. V gave up 0 bases and J gave up 4 bases, with 11 bases separating them. CDR3 length: 15 amino acids. CDR3 residues: CATSDLLGLSTEAFF. DNA of the CDR3: TGTGCCACCAGTGATTTGCTCGGACTGAGCACTGAAGCTTTCTTT.

The chain combines TRBV28 with TRBJ2-7; 8 nucleotides line up with TRBD1. V gave up 5 bases and J gave up 4 bases; unmatched junction bases: 13. Germline CDR1 MDHEN, CDR2 SYDVKM. This CDR3 comprises 16 residues. CDR3 loop: CASSTPSGTGFYEQYF. Written as DNA, the CDR3 is TGTGCCAGCAGTACCCCCTCGGGGACAGGATTTTACGAGCAGTACTTC.

This clonotype came up a few times. The chain carries TRBV7-9 and TRBJ2-1, with D unresolved. CDR1 is SEHNR and CDR2 is FQNEAQ in the germline V gene (reference sequence). With 1 base removed from V and 5 bases from J, the gap between germline ends came to 9 bases. This CDR3 has 14 residues. CDR3 residues: CASSLVFRDNEQFF. In DNA, the CDR3 is TGTGCCAGCAGCTTAGTCTTTCGGGACAATGAGCAGTTCTTC. Combining the CDR3 with reference TRBV7-9 and TRBJ2-1 gives the whole variable domain DTGVSQNPRHKITKRGQNVTFRCDPISEHNRLYWYRQTLGQGPEFLTYFQNEAQLEKSRLLSDRFSAERPKGSFSTLEIQRTEQGDSAMYLCASSLVFRDNEQFFGPGTRLTVL.

In nucleotides, the CDR3 is TGTGCCACCAGTGATTCCGCCTACAGAGGGCAGTTCTTC. It encodes CATSDSAYRGQFF. The rearrangement uses TRBV24-1 and TRBJ2-1; D call uncertain. The CDR3 extends over 13 amino acids. Germline CDR1 is KGHDR and CDR2 is SFDVKD. Trimming stripped 2 bases from V and 12 bases from J, with 13 bases between.

This clonotype has just a few counts. The chain combines TRBV12-3 or TRBV12-4 with TRBJ2-1; D is perhaps TRBD1 or TRBD2 (5 bases each). This CDR3 is 16 amino acids long. Trimming shortened V by 3 bases and J by 5 bases, and 17 bases separated the two germline ends. The CDR3 sequence is CASSLWGTLQDNEQFF. In DNA, the CDR3 is TGTGCCAGCAGTTTGTGGGGGACGCTACAAGACAATGAGCAGTTCTTC.

This clonotype was picked up a small number of times. This sequence joins TRBV7-2 and TRBJ2-7; D is undetermined. V was pared by 5 bases and J by 0 bases, with 14 bases between. The CDR3 consists of 15 residues. The germline CDR1 and CDR2 sequences are SGHTA and FQGNSA. In DNA, the CDR3 is TGTGCCAGCAGCCTATGGGTCCTAAGCTCCTACGAGCAGTACTTC. As protein: CASSLWVLSSYEQYF.

This clonotype was picked up a small number of times. The chain uses TRBV3-1 and TRBJ1-4; 8 bases line up with TRBD1. Germline CDR1 and CDR2: LGHDT and YNNKEL (reference sequence). The CDR3 is 17 residues long. Losses at the gene ends were 4 bases for V and 7 bases for J; bases not matched to a gene: 14. The chain's CDR3 is CASSLRPGTGGLEKLFF. In DNA, the CDR3 is TGTGCCAGCAGCCTTAGACCGGGTACAGGGGGACTTGAAAAACTGTTTTTT.